The following is a TCR beta chain sequence with its context. The source of the sample is a study of early T cells in non-severe SARS-CoV-2 infection. CDR1 ENHRY and CDR2 SYGVKD come from the germline V gene. The length of the CDR3 is 16 residues. Trimming left V 6 bases short and J 2 bases short, with 18 bases between. Each CDR3 protein is one row after TCRdb ran MiXCR on the 5' RACE reads. This repertoire shows some 30,000 distinct CDR3 sequences, approximately 6% found once; its top ten account for 6% to 7.5%. The sequence was collected from an adult who was a healthcare worker with PCR-confirmed SARS-CoV-2 infection or an uninfected control (not recorded which). The genes are TRBV10-3 and TRBJ2-3; weak D call: TRBD2 (5 bases). Specimen: whole blood. CDR3 in DNA: TGTGCCATCAGAGGCCCGGGGTCCCAATACACAGATACGCAGTATTTT. This encodes CAIRGPGSQYTDTQYF.